The text below deals with one TCR beta chain. Its antigen is not known. The CDR3 extends over 15 amino acids. Trimming cost V 8 bases and J 8 bases; bases outside gene matches: 9. CDR1 is MNHNS, CDR2 SASEGT, per germline. All patients relapsed after autologous stem cell transplantation, and brentuximab vedotin exposure varied. These data come from a study of PD-1 blockade in classical Hodgkin lymphoma. Turning to the study itself: Intravenous nivolumab at 3 mg/kg was given to patients every 2 weeks. Study-level points and caveats: Newly diagnosed patients reportedly trailed healthy donors in baseline TCR diversity. Significant TCR diversity gains by C4D1 occurred in CD4+ but not CD8+ cells.

The repertoire was sequenced with immunoSEQ multiplex PCR; TCRdb's copy has only in-frame clones and lacks some. This table holds 39,000 or so clones, around 87% found once. This rearrangement joins TRBV6-1 to TRBJ2-1; TRBD2 aligns across 13 bases. The input for sequencing was peripheral blood mononuclear cells (PBMCs), taken before the second cycle of nivolumab. The TCR comes from a human donor with classical Hodgkin lymphoma. The chain's CDR3 is CASHVLAGGMHEQFF. CDR3 nucleotide sequence: TGTGCCAGCCACGTACTAGCGGGGGGGATGCATGAGCAGTTCTTC.